These T cell receptor beta chains were read from a single sample in a study of CD4 T cells in relation to SARS-CoV-2 and coronaviruses. For these receptors, no antigen is known. The assay was immunoSEQ multiplex PCR, and TCRdb's table has in-frame clones only and misses some. Here the sample spans almost 30,000 clones, 70% to 85% being singletons. The sample was CD4+ T cells from PBMCs, cultured in vitro. These TCRs come from a human donor in good health. Both conserved end residues are part of each CDR3. D genes are given only for firm matches. Not all rows give a size; the values are once, few, many and, for expanded clones, a class.

-	TRBV6-2/TRBV6-3	TRBJ2-5	-	CASSPISPGAQYF	TGTGCCAGCAGCCCGATCTCTCCCGGAGCCCAGTACTTC
-	TRBV3-1/TRBV3-2	TRBJ2-1	TRBD2	CASSHRRVAGGWGNEQFF	TGTGCCAGCAGCCACCGGAGGGTAGCGGGAGGTTGGGGCAATGAGCAGTTCTTC
-	TRBV6-5	TRBJ1-1	-	CASSRGGTEAFF	TGTGCCAGCAGTAGAGGGGGCACTGAAGCTTTCTTT
-	TRBV7-2	TRBJ2-3	TRBD2	CASSLATSGIRDTQYF	TGTGCCAGCAGCTTAGCGACTAGCGGGATACGCGATACGCAGTATTTT
once	TRBV12-5	TRBJ2-1	-	CASGIRGYEQFF	TGTGCTAGTGGTATTAGAGGGTATGAGCAGTTCTTC
-	TRBV9	TRBJ2-7	-	CASSSGGFGEQYF	TGTGCCAGCAGTTCAGGGGGGTTCGGCGAGCAGTACTTC
-	TRBV5-1	TRBJ2-7	TRBD1	CASSRDRGYEQYF	TGCGCCAGCAGCCGGGACAGGGGCTACGAGCAGTACTTC
once	TRBV19	TRBJ1-1	-	CASSMIGTEAFF	TGTGCCAGTAGTATGATTGGCACTGAAGCTTTCTTT
-	TRBV29-1	TRBJ2-2	TRBD1	CSVPTGGGGAGELFF	TGCAGCGTCCCGACAGGGGGCGGTGGGGCCGGGGAGCTGTTTTTT
-	TRBV27	TRBJ1-2	TRBD1	CASSSLGQGFRYGYTF	TGTGCCAGCAGCAGCCTCGGACAGGGTTTTCGATATGGCTACACCTTC
once	TRBV4-1	TRBJ2-5	TRBD2	CASSHPAGSGGRSQETQYF	TGCGCCAGCAGCCATCCGGCAGGTAGCGGGGGCCGCTCCCAGGAGACCCAGTACTTC
-	TRBV18	TRBJ2-7	TRBD2	CASSPGLAGGYEQYF	TGTGCCAGCTCACCGGGACTAGCGGGGGGATACGAGCAGTACTTC
-	TRBV5-6	TRBJ1-6	-	CASSFTHGENSPLHF	TGTGCCAGCAGCTTTACGCACGGGGAAAATTCACCCCTCCACTTT
-	TRBV11-2	TRBJ2-1	-	CASSPGSGFDEQFF	TGTGCCAGCAGCCCGGGGTCAGGGTTCGATGAGCAGTTCTTC
-	TRBV21-1	TRBJ2-1	-	CASSKGFGSPMTNEQFF	TGTGCCAGCAGCAAGGGTTTCGGTAGCCCCATGACCAATGAGCAGTTCTTC
-	TRBV3-1/TRBV3-2	TRBJ1-1	TRBD1	CASRADRGPNTEAFF	TGTGCCAGCAGAGCAGACAGGGGGCCGAACACTGAAGCTTTCTTT
-	TRBV6-6	TRBJ1-2	-	CASSPRGGGADNYGYTF	TGTGCCAGCAGTCCTCGTGGGGGGGGCGCGGATAACTATGGCTACACCTTC
-	TRBV7-2	TRBJ1-4	TRBD1	CASSPGYRGPRLNEKLFF	TGTGCCAGCAGCCCCGGATACAGGGGACCCAGATTGAATGAAAAACTGTTTTTT
-	TRBV19	TRBJ2-1	-	CASSMGLPYNEQFF	TGTGCCAGTAGTATGGGTCTCCCCTACAATGAGCAGTTCTTC
few	TRBV5-1	TRBJ1-2	-	CASSPEGALYGYTF	TGCGCCAGCAGCCCGGAGGGCGCCCTCTATGGCTACACCTTC
-	TRBV14	TRBJ1-2	-	CASSQEWGNGYTF	TGTGCCAGCAGCCAAGAGTGGGGGAATGGCTACACCTTC
-	TRBV7-8	TRBJ2-3	TRBD2	CASSLVALAGIADTQYF	TGTGCCAGCAGCTTAGTCGCACTAGCGGGTATCGCAGATACGCAGTATTTT
-	TRBV7-9	TRBJ2-7	-	CASSLALDPEEQYF	TGTGCCAGCAGCTTAGCGCTCGACCCGGAGGAGCAGTACTTC
-	TRBV2	TRBJ1-2	-	CASSDGLGNYGYTF	TGTGCCAGCAGTGATGGGCTGGGGAACTATGGCTACACCTTC
-	TRBV3-1/TRBV3-2	TRBJ2-5	TRBD2	CASSQAPKTSGRAETQYF	TGTGCCAGCAGCCAAGCCCCAAAGACTAGCGGGAGGGCGGAGACCCAGTACTTC
-	TRBV2	TRBJ1-1	TRBD1	CASSPGQGWIEAFF	TGTGCCAGCAGCCCTGGACAGGGGTGGATTGAAGCTTTCTTT
few	TRBV7-9	TRBJ2-7	-	CASSLGVSVYEQYF	TGTGCCAGCAGCTTAGGAGTTTCCGTCTACGAGCAGTACTTC
once	TRBV2	TRBJ1-4	-	CASSEVGFNEKLFF	TGTGCCAGCAGTGAAGTTGGCTTTAATGAAAAACTGTTTTTT
-	TRBV7-9	TRBJ1-2	-	CASSLALGGDGYTF	TGTGCCAGCAGCTTGGCCCTAGGTGGGGATGGCTACACCTTC
-	TRBV7-3	TRBJ1-2	TRBD1	CASSLGTGGGYTF	TGTGCCAGCAGCTTAGGGACAGGTGGTGGCTACACCTTC
-	TRBV27	TRBJ2-7	-	CASRPDGGPHYEQYF	TGTGCCAGCAGACCCGACGGAGGGCCCCACTACGAGCAGTACTTC
-	TRBV4-1	TRBJ1-1	-	CASSQVGFDTEAFF	TGCGCCAGCAGCCAAGTTGGGTTCGACACTGAAGCTTTCTTT
-	TRBV28	TRBJ2-7	TRBD1	CASRPRGSTTYEQYF	TGTGCCAGCAGACCCAGGGGGTCCACAACCTACGAGCAGTACTTC
-	TRBV2	TRBJ1-6	-	CASSKPQGYNSPLHF	TGTGCCAGCAGCAAGCCCCAGGGCTATAATTCACCCCTCCACTTT
-	TRBV3-1/TRBV3-2	TRBJ2-3	-	CASSFRGALTDTQYF	TGTGCCAGCAGCTTCCGGGGGGCCCTCACAGATACGCAGTATTTT
-	TRBV6-5	TRBJ1-2	-	CASSPRPPAGGYTF	TGTGCCAGCAGTCCTAGGCCCCCGGCGGGCGGCTACACCTTC
once	TRBV6-5	TRBJ1-4	TRBD1	CASSSRTGPNEKLFF	TGTGCCAGCAGTTCTCGGACAGGGCCAAATGAAAAACTGTTTTTT
-	TRBV29-1	TRBJ1-4	TRBD1	CSVAGQGVGINEKLFF	TGCAGCGTTGCAGGACAGGGGGTAGGAATTAATGAAAAACTGTTTTTT
-	TRBV7-8	TRBJ1-4	-	CASSLYRDATNEKLFF	TGTGCCAGCAGCTTATACAGGGATGCAACTAATGAAAAACTGTTTTTT
-	TRBV7-2	TRBJ2-3	TRBD2	CASSPRLAGGTDTQYF	TGTGCCAGCAGCCCCCGACTAGCGGGAGGCACAGATACGCAGTATTTT
-	TRBV6-5	TRBJ2-7	TRBD2	CADGGGLSYEQYF	TGTGCCGACGGCGGGGGGCTCTCCTACGAGCAGTACTTC
-	TRBV5-3	TRBJ2-1	TRBD2	CARSLGLAGANEQFF	TGTGCCAGAAGCTTGGGACTAGCGGGAGCCAATGAGCAGTTCTTC
-	TRBV7-9	TRBJ1-2	-	CASSRGPGGGYTF	TGTGCCAGCAGCCGAGGGCCGGGGGGCGGCTACACCTTC
-	TRBV5-3	TRBJ2-2	TRBD1	CARSLEVWVRGPPYAGELFF	TGTGCCAGAAGCCTGGAGGTCTGGGTCAGGGGGCCCCCGTACGCCGGGGAGCTGTTTTTT
-	TRBV18	TRBJ2-3	-	CASSPPPGQTDTQYF	TGTGCCAGCTCACCGCCGCCGGGGCAAACAGATACGCAGTATTTT
-	TRBV30	TRBJ2-3	-	CAWGEFSGDTQYF	TGTGCCTGGGGGGAGTTTTCCGGAGATACGCAGTATTTT
few	TRBV11-2	TRBJ1-3	TRBD1	CASSTGTVSAGNTIYF	TGTGCCAGCAGCACCGGGACAGTCTCGGCTGGAAACACCATATATTTT
few	TRBV19	TRBJ2-2	-	CASSIDSAFTGELFF	TGTGCCAGTAGTATAGATAGCGCTTTTACCGGGGAGCTGTTTTTT
-	TRBV5-4	TRBJ1-1	-	CASSSGLMNTEAFF	TGTGCCAGCAGCTCGGGACTGATGAACACTGAAGCTTTCTTT
-	TRBV10-1	TRBJ2-7	-	CASSENGEQYF	TGCGCCAGCAGTGAAAATGGCGAGCAGTACTTC
few	TRBV6-2/TRBV6-3	TRBJ1-5	-	CASSYPRGGIGGNQPQHF	TGTGCCAGCAGTTACCCCCGGGGGGGAATTGGGGGCAATCAGCCCCAGCATTTT
few	TRBV5-8	TRBJ1-1	-	CASSLYYKNAEAFF	TGTGCCAGCAGCTTGTATTACAAAAACGCTGAAGCTTTCTTT
-	TRBV19	TRBJ2-1	TRBD2	CASARGSGGYNEQFF	TGTGCCAGCGCCCGGGGTAGCGGGGGGTACAATGAGCAGTTCTTC
few	TRBV6-5	TRBJ1-3	-	CASSPISGGRNTIYF	TGTGCCAGCAGTCCTATCTCCGGGGGCAGAAACACCATATATTTT